This TCR beta chain was captured in a study of cytomegalovirus exposure and HLA in healthy donors. Overall study context: Membership in the Caucasian-associated ancestry cluster was found for about 84% of 300 to 400 genotyped donors.

The CDR3 consists of 13 residues. Germline CDR1 is SEHNR and CDR2 is FQNEAQ (reference sequence). In the case of this clone: The antigen is unknown. An end of the junction does not agree with germline; a read error may underlie this.

Whole-study results and caveats: Researchers counted around 160 TCR beta chains as cytomegalovirus-associated. An analysis that was carried out later associated 16,951 TCR beta sequences with HLA alleles at 0.05 false discovery rate.

The primer mix had 60 Vbeta and 13 Jbeta primers. Repertoires were generated with immunoSEQ multiplex PCR, while TCRdb's copy carries only in-frame clones and drops some. The sample shows about 84,000 clones, approximately 90% of them seen only once. Sequences were obtained from PBMCs. The TCR sequence derives from a man between 18 and 35 years old in good health and CMV-seronegative. The chain employs TRBV7-9 and TRBJ1-2, with D possibly being TRBD1 (6 bases). Written as DNA, the CDR3 is TGTTCCAGCAGCTCCCAGGGGCTGGATGGCTACACCTTC. The encoded protein is CSSSSQGLDGYTF.